This TCR beta chain was documented in a study of identical twins. This CDR3 spans 13 amino acids. Germline V gene data show CDR1 as MGHDK and CDR2 as SYGVNS. V lost 0 bases to trimming and J lost 6 bases, with 9 bases between them. A universal primer site was created by template switching, with the cDNA bearing unique molecular identifiers. MiXCR was run by TCRdb on the 5' RACE reads, yielding one entry per CDR3 protein. The sample carries 640,000 or so distinct CDR3 sequences, around 6% recorded once. General study results and limits: Donors were not followed over many years; analysis was cross-sectional. Because invariant MAIT and iNKT cells could be present, zero-insertion analyses could be partly confounded.

This clonotype was detected many times. The antigen remains undetermined. The material sequenced was naive T cells sorted from blood. The clonotype was recovered from a young man in good health. The rearrangement links TRBV25-1 to TRBJ2-7, with D unresolved. Written as DNA, the CDR3 is TGTGCCAGCAGTGAATACGGCAGGCTCGAGCAGTACGTC. Translation: CASSEYGRLEQYV.